This T cell receptor beta chain derives from a study of shared clonotypes between healthy human individuals (TCRdb year 2020). Regarding the research as a whole: The cohort comprised a couple of women and a few men aged 18 to 49 years. Per donor, three plates each were used for CD4 naive and CD4 memory, two for CD8 naive, and one for CD8 memory. Between about 0.9 and 9 billion PBMCs per donor were obtained by leukapheresis. To increase sequencing depth and limit assay-specific biases, different laboratories used diverse techniques to prepare libraries and sequence TCR repertoires. To estimate repertoire size and how much clonotypes are shared between individuals, the study performed deep sequencing of blood TCR repertoires from a few healthy adults. Broad study findings and their caveats: Across a handful of donors, approximately 5% of naive CD4, 3.5% of naive CD8, under 2.5% of memory CD4, and over 0.35% of memory CD8 clonotypes were shared. Clonotypes shared by all four sorted-subset donors showed higher generation probabilities than non-shared clonotypes. Only blood was sampled, and tissue TCR repertoires likely differ from those in blood. Naive subsets generally had larger estimated clonotype richness than memory subsets. Incomplete sequencing was indicated by rarefaction of sorted-subset datasets, despite the large sequencing depth. Based on pairwise subsampling, the degree of clonotype sharing among donors was expected to be affected by sequencing depth. Because the study included only a small number of donors, the genetic and exposure-history diversity represented was limited.

Using the deep immunoSEQ assay, multiplex PCR amplified TCR CDR3 regions from genomic DNA. Extracted genomic DNA from each cell subset was spread evenly across all wells of several immunoSEQ 96-well plates, with each plate serving as a replicate. For sorted subsets, each replicate PCR was loaded with around 200 ng genomic DNA, equivalent to 30,000 to 35,000 T cell genomes. Purified libraries were measured with a Qubit 3.0 fluorometer, size-checked on a Bioanalyzer 2100, and measured again with the KAPA Library Quantification kit. Each immunoSEQ 96-well plate was sequenced on its own single-read 150-cycle Illumina NextSeq 550 flow cell. In the original analysis: Because the immunoSEQ output included only junctional sequences and no quality scores, the filtering could not be the same as the filtering used for full-length reads. Sequences were annotated with PyIR, a Python wrapper for IgBLAST v1.9, and V/J genes and CDR3 were assigned using IMGT germline references. Reads were filtered out if the reads had weak V/J assignments (E-value above 1e-6), no CDR3, stop codons, out-of-frame junctions, or ambiguous translated residues. A V3J clonotype was defined by an identical inferred V gene, J gene, and CDR3 amino acid sequence. To compute the percentage overlap between repertoires, the number of shared unique clonotypes was divided by the size of the smaller repertoire. Repertoire richness was assessed with RTK rarefaction, the Chao1 estimator, and Recon v2.1 estimates of unobserved clonotypes. Generation probabilities for all TCRbeta clonotypes obtained by the gDNA method from a few donors were computed using OLGA. The table comes from immuneACCESS by way of TCRdb, which keeps in-frame sequences with V and J called. Part of the clones is missing from these tables; in studies checked, under half for an unresolved V gene and the rest for unknown reasons. The D gene and trimming were derived from the DNA, and the V and J assignments and clone size from that table. The sample has a few hundred thousand clones on record, less than 98% of them singletons. The ten largest clonotypes hold roughly 0.055% of the sample.

The donors were healthy, HIV-negative adults who had no recently reported acute infections or vaccinations. Every donor was a Caucasian adult residing in Nashville, Tennessee, USA. CD4+ T cells were enriched through magnetic negative selection, after which naive cells were positively selected on CD45RA and the remaining negative fraction served as the memory subset. Blood was obtained by leukapheresis, after which PBMCs were separated by Ficoll-Histopaque density gradient centrifugation and cryopreserved in liquid nitrogen vapor phase. Analytical flow cytometry was used to check the purity and quantity of each magnetically sorted T cell population. Genomic DNA was isolated from every sorted fraction and measured by UV absorbance on a Nanodrop 2000c. Turning to this clone: No antigen is known for it. No qualities accompany the bases; no much larger clone lies one base away.

The CDR3 runs 16 amino acids, cysteine and phenylalanine included. Here the CDR3 DNA is all that survives: 48 bases in frame from base 1. Taken from the germline V gene (reference sequence), the CDR1 and CDR2 loops are WNHNN and SYGVQD. The V end loses 0 bases and the J end loses 7 bases, and a stretch of 16 bases separates them. Recombination connected TRBV10-1 to TRBJ2-1; the D segment could be TRBD1, given 6 matching bases. This sequence was found in a woman aged 25-40 years in good health. Material for sequencing was naive CD4+ T cells sorted from blood. The sample's cell subset or site label, in plain terms: CD45RA+ positively selected. Here is the DNA: TGCGCCAGCAGTGAGTCTGGGACAACAGAGGAAAATGAGCAGTTCTTC. This gives the protein CASSESGTTEENEQFF.